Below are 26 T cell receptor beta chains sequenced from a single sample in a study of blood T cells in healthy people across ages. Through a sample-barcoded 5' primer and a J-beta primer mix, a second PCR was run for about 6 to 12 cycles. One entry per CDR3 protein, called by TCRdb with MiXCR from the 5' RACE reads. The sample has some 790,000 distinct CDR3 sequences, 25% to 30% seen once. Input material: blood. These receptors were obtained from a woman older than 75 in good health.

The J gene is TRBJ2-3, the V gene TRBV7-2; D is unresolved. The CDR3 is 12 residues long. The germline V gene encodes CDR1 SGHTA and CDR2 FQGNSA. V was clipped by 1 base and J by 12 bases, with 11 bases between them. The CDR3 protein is CASSLGFTDQYF. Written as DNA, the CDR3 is TGTGCCAGCAGCTTAGGTTTCACGGATCAGTATTTT.

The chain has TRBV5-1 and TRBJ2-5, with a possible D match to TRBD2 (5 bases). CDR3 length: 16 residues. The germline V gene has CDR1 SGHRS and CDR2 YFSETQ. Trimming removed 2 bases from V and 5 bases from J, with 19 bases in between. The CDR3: CASSLAVVGGSETQYF. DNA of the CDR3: TGCGCCAGCAGCTTAGCTGTCGTAGGAGGATCGGAGACCCAGTACTTC.

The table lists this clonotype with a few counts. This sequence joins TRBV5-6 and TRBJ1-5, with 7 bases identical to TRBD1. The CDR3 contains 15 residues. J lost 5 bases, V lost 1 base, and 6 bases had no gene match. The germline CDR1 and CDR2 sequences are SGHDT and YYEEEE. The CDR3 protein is CASSLFTGEHQPQHF. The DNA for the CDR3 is TGTGCCAGCAGCTTGTTTACAGGGGAACATCAGCCCCAGCATTTT.

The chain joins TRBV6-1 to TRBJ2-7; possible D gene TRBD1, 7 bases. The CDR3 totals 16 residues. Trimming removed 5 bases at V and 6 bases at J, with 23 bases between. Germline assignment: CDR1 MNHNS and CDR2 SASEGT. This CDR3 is CASSPLHRGGYGEQYF. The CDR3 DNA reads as TGTGCCAGCAGTCCCCTTCACAGGGGAGGTTACGGCGAGCAGTACTTC.

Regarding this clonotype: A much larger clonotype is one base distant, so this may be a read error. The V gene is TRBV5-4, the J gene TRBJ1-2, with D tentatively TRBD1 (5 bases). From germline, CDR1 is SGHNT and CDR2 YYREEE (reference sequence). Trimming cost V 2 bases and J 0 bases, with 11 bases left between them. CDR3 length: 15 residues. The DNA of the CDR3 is TGTGCCAGCAGCTTCATGGGGACCGCTAACTATGGCTACACCTTC. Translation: CASSFMGTANYGYTF.

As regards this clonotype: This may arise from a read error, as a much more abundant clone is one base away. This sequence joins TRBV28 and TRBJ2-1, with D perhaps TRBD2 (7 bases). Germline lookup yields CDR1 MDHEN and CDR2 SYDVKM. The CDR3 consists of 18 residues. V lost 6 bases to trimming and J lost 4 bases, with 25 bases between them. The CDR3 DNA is TGTGCCAGCAGCCCGGGACTAACGGGGGCGCAAAAATACAATGAGCAGTTCTTC. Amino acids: CASSPGLTGAQKYNEQFF.

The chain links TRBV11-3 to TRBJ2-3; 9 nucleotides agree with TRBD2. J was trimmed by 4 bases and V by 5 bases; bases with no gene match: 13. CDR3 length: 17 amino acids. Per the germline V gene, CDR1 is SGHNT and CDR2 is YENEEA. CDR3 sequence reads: CASSPGSDSGGADTQYF. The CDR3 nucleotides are TGTGCCAGCAGCCCCGGTTCCGATAGCGGGGGAGCAGATACGCAGTATTTT.

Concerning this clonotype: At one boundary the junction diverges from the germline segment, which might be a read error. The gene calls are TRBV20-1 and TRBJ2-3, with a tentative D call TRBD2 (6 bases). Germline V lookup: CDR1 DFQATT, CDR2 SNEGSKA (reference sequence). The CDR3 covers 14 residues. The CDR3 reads CCAQRAGITDTQYF. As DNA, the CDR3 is TGCTGTGCCCAAAGGGCGGGGATCACAGATACGCAGTATTTT.

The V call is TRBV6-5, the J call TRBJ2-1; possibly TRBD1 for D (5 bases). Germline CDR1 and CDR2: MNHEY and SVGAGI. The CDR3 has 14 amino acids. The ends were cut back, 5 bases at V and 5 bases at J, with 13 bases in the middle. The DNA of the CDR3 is TGTGCCAGCAGTCCAGGGTGGCTCGACAATGAGCAGTTCTTC. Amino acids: CASSPGWLDNEQFF.

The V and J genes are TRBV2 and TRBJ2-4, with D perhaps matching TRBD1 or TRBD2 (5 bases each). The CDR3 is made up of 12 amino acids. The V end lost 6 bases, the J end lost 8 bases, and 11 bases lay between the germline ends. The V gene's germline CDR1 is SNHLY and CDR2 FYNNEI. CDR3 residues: CASSGTYDIQYF. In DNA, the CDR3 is TGTGCCAGCAGCGGGACGTATGACATTCAGTACTTC.

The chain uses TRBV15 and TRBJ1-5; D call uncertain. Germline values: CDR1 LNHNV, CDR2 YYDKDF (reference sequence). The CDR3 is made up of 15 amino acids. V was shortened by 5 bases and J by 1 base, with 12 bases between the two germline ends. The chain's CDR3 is CATSWGSGSNQPQHF. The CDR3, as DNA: TGTGCCACCAGCTGGGGTTCGGGGAGCAATCAGCCCCAGCATTTT. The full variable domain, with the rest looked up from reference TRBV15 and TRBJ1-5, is DAMVIQNPRYQVTQFGKPVTLSCSQTLNHNVMYWYQQKSSQAPKLLFHYYDKDFNNEADTPDNFQSRRPNTSFCFLDIRSPGLGDTAMYLCATSWGSGSNQPQHFGDGTRLSIL.

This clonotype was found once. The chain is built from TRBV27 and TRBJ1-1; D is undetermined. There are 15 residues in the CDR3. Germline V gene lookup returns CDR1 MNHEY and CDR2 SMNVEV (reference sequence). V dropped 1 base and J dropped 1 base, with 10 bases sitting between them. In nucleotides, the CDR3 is TGTGCCAGCAGTTTATTGAGGGCCGGGAACACTGAAGCTTTCTTT. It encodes CASSLLRAGNTEAFF.

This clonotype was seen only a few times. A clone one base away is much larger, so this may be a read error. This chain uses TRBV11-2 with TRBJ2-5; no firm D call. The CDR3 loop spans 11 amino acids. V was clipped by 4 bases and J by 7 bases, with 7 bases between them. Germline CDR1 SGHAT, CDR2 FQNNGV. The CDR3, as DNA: TGTGCCAGCAGCTCCGTGCGGACCCAGTACTTC. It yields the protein CASSSVRTQYF.

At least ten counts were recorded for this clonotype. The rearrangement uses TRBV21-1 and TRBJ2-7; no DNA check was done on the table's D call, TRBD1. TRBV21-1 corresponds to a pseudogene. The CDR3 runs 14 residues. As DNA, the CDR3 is TGTGCCAGCAGCAAAGGATGGCCCCGGGACGAGCAGTACTTC. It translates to CASSKGWPRDEQYF.

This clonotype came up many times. CDR3 in DNA: TGCAGCGCAGACCTCCCGAGGGGCTACACCTTC. Residues: CSADLPRGYTF. The chain recombines TRBV29-1 with TRBJ1-2; D is unclear. The germline V gene has CDR1 SQVTM and CDR2 ANQGSEA. V was shortened by 7 bases and J by 8 bases, with 14 bases between the two germline ends. The CDR3 is 11 residues long.

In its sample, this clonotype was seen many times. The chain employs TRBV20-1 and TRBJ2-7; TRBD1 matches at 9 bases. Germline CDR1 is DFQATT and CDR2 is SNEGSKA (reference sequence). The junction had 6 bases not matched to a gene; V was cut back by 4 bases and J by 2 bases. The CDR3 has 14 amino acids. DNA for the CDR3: TGCAGTGCTATCCGGGACAGGGAACCCTACGAGCAGTACTTC. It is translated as CSAIRDREPYEQYF.

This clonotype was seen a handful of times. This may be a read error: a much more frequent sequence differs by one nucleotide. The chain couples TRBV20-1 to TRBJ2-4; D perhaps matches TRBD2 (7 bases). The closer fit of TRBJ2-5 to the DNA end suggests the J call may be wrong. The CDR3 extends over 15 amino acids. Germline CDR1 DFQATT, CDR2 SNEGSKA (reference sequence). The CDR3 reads CSARESRGGGETQYF. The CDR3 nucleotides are TGCAGTGCTAGAGAGTCGAGGGGGGGAGGGGAGACCCAGTACTTC.

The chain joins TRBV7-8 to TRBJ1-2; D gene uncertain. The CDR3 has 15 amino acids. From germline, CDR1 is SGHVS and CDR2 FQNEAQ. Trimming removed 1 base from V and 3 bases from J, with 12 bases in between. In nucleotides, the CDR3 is TGTGCCAGCAGCTTAGACCGCCAGTCTTACTATGGCTACACCTTC. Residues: CASSLDRQSYYGYTF.

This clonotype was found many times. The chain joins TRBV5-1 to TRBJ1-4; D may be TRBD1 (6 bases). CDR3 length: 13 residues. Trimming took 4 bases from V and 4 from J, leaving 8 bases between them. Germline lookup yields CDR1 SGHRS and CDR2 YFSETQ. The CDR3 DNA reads TGCGCCAGCAGCCCGGGACATAATGAAAAACTGTTTTTT. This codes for CASSPGHNEKLFF.

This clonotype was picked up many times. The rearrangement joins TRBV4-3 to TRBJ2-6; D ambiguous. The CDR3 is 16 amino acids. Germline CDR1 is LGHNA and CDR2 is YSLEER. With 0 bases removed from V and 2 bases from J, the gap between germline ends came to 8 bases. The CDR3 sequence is CASSQEWLTGANVLTF. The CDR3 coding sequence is TGCGCCAGCAGCCAAGAGTGGCTTACTGGGGCCAACGTCCTGACTTTC.

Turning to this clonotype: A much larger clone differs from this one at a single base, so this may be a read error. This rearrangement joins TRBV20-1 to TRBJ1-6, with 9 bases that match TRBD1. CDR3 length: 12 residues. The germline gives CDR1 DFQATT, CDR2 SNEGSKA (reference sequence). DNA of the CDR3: TGCAGTGCCAGGGACAGGGTTCCACCCCGCCACTTT. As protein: CSARDRVPPRHF.

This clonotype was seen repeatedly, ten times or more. The CDR3 DNA reads TGTGCCAGCAGATTAGCGGGGGGCCGGGGTTCTAGTGAGCAGTTCTTC. Amino acids: CASRLAGGRGSSEQFF. This chain joins TRBV6-6 and TRBJ2-1; 10 bases agree with TRBD2. Trimming took 6 bases from V and 9 from J; bases not matched to a gene: 14. The CDR3 totals 16 residues. CDR1 and CDR2 (germline): MNHNY, SVGAGI (reference sequence).

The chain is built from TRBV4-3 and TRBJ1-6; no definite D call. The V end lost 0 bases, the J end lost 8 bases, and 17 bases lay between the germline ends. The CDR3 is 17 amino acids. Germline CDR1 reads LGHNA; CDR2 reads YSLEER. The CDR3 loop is CASSQDQRSQFHSPLHF. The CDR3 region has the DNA TGCGCCAGCAGCCAAGATCAACGTAGCCAATTCCATTCACCCCTCCACTTT.

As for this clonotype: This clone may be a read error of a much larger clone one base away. CDR3 DNA: TGTGCCAGCAGTCCGGGGGGTCAGCCCTACGAGCACTACTTC. Translation: CASSPGGQPYEHYF. The chain recombines TRBV11-1 with TRBJ2-4, with 7 positions matching TRBD2. The junction had 18 bases not matched to a gene; V was cut back by 6 bases and J by 16 bases. The CDR3 extends over 14 amino acids. The germline V gene encodes CDR1 SGHAT and CDR2 FQDESV (reference sequence).

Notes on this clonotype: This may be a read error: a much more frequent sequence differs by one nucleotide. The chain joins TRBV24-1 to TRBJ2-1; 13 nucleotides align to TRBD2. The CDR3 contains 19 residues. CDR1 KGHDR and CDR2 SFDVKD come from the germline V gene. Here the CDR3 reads CATGESPGLAGTSYNEQFF. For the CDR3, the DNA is TGTGCCACCGGTGAGTCTCCGGGACTAGCGGGGACATCCTACAATGAGCAGTTCTTC.

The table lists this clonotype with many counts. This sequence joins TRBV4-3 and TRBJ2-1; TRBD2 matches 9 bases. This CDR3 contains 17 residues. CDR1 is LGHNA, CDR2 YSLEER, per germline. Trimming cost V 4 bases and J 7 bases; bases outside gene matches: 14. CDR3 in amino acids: CASSPRYGRGGQNEQFF. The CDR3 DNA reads TGCGCCAGCAGCCCCCGGTACGGGCGGGGGGGCCAAAATGAGCAGTTCTTC.